Listed below are T cell receptor beta chains from one sample, sequenced in a study of cytomegalovirus exposure and HLA in healthy donors. TCRdb's copy holds only in-frame clones and misses some; the assay was immunoSEQ multiplex PCR. The sample lists around 130,000 clones, 75% to 85% occurring once. Sequencing was done on a sample of PBMCs. The origin of the receptors is a man between 45 and 60 years old in good health and CMV-seronegative. Both conserved end residues are part of each CDR3. The D gene is left open where the match is weak. Clone size, where shown, is once, few, many, or a class for clones that have expanded.

j_gene | d_gene | v_gene | abundance | CDR3nt | CDR3aa
TRBJ2-1 | - | TRBV29-1 | - | TGCAGCGTTGAGGGCAGGCGTAGCTCCTACAATGAGCAGTTCTTC | CSVEGRRSSYNEQFF
TRBJ2-7 | TRBD1 | TRBV5-6 | - | TGTGCCAGCAGCTTGGTGAGACAGGGAGTCTACGAGCAGTACTTC | CASSLVRQGVYEQYF
TRBJ2-7 | TRBD2 | TRBV28 | - | TGTGCCAGCAAATCTGGACTAGCGGTAACCTACGAGCAGTACTTC | CASKSGLAVTYEQYF
TRBJ2-3 | - | TRBV2 | - | TGTGCCGTGAGGGTCGGGAACTCAGATACGCAGTATTTT | CAVRVGNSDTQYF
TRBJ1-1 | - | TRBV5-8 | - | TGTGCCAGCAGCTTTACAGTGAACACTGAAGCTTTCTTT | CASSFTVNTEAFF
TRBJ1-1 | TRBD1 | TRBV19 | - | TGTGCCAGTAGTCACCGGGACAGGGTGTCCGATTCCAGAAATGAAGCTTTCTTT | CASSHRDRVSDSRNEAFF
TRBJ1-1 | - | TRBV7-2 | - | TGTGCCAGCAGCTTAGTAGGCTCCAAAGCGACTGAAGCTTTCTTT | CASSLVGSKATEAFF
TRBJ1-3 | TRBD1 | TRBV7-9 | - | TGTGCCAGCAGCCCCGGACAGGGGTTCAACACCATATATTTT | CASSPGQGFNTIYF
TRBJ2-5 | TRBD2 | TRBV30 | - | TGTGCCTGGACGAGAGGCGCTCGGGGGGTACAAGAGACCCAGTACTTC | CAWTRGARGVQETQYF
TRBJ2-7 | - | TRBV5-1 | - | TGCGCCAGCAGCCCCCTCCGAGGGAGCTCCTACGAGCAGTACTTC | CASSPLRGSSYEQYF
TRBJ1-4 | TRBD1 | TRBV30 | - | TGTGCCTGGAGTGGGATGACCGGGACAGGGGAAAATGAAAAACTGTTTTTT | CAWSGMTGTGENEKLFF
TRBJ2-5 | TRBD2 | TRBV9 | - | TGTGCCAGCAGCGCCGGGACTAGCGGGAACCAAGAGACCCAGTACTTC | CASSAGTSGNQETQYF
TRBJ1-2 | TRBD1 | TRBV4-1 | few | TGCGCCAGCAGCCCGAGGGACAGGGGAATCTCTTACACCTTC | CASSPRDRGISYTF
TRBJ2-7 | - | TRBV2 | - | TGTGCCAGCAGTGAAGCGAGCAGGGGAACGTACGAGCAGTACTTC | CASSEASRGTYEQYF
TRBJ1-5 | - | TRBV4-1 | - | TGCGCCAGCAGCCTCCAAGGGGGGGATCAGCCCCAGCATTTT | CASSLQGGDQPQHF
TRBJ1-2 | TRBD1 | TRBV5-8 | few | TGTGCCAGCCTACAGCCCTTTCTCAGGGGGCTAAACTATGGCTACACCTTC | CASLQPFLRGLNYGYTF
TRBJ2-7 | - | TRBV5-1 | - | TGCGCCAGCAGCTTGTCAGGGATCCCCTACGAGCAGTACTTC | CASSLSGIPYEQYF
TRBJ2-5 | - | TRBV6-1 | - | TGTGCCAGCAGTGAAAAAGGAAGCGGACAAGAGACCCAGTACTTC | CASSEKGSGQETQYF
TRBJ2-5 | TRBD2 | TRBV27 | - | TGTGCCAGCAGTTTATTTAGCGGGGGGGCGGAGACCCAGTACTTC | CASSLFSGGAETQYF
TRBJ2-2 | - | TRBV2 | - | TGTGCCAGCAGTGTTGAGATCACCGGGGAGCTGTTTTTT | CASSVEITGELFF
TRBJ2-5 | TRBD2 | TRBV9 | - | TGTGCCAGCAGCGTCGTGCCTAGGACTAGCGGGGGGGCGGAAGAGACCCAGTACTTC | CASSVVPRTSGGAEETQYF
TRBJ2-7 | TRBD1 | TRBV7-9 | few | TGTGCCAGCAGCTCACCGGGACAGGGCTACGAGCAGTACTTC | CASSSPGQGYEQYF
TRBJ2-1 | TRBD2 | TRBV12-5 | - | TGTGCTAGTGGTTTGGAACCTAGCGGGGGGGTATACAATGAGCAGTTCTTC | CASGLEPSGGVYNEQFF
TRBJ2-7 | - | TRBV30 | - | TGTGCCTGGAGTGTACTCAGGAGGAGCTCCTACGAGCAGTACTTC | CAWSVLRRSSYEQYF
TRBJ2-7 | TRBD1 | TRBV6-1 | - | TGTGCCACGGGACAGGGGTACGAGCAGTACTTC | CATGQGYEQYF